This T cell receptor beta chain was identified in a study of high-grade serous ovarian cancer treatment subgroups. The CDR3 loop spans 13 amino acids. Germline CDR1 reads SNHLY; CDR2 reads FYNNEI. Trimming pared 3 bases from V and 6 bases from J, leaving 10 bases between. Tumor tissue was taken before any definitive surgery or chemotherapy was given. The table came from immunoSEQ multiplex PCR; TCRdb's copy has only in-frame clones and leaves some out. The data contain 10,000 to 12,000 clones, 83% of them singletons. This clonotype was sampled from a human donor with high-grade serous ovarian cancer. Sequencing used tumor tissue. V and J are TRBV2 and TRBJ2-3; D is unclear. In DNA form, the CDR3 reads TGTGCCAGCAGTGACCAAGGCTTCGATACGCAGTATTTT. This codes for CASSDQGFDTQYF.